This T cell receptor beta chain originates from a study of OX40 agonist ivuxolimab in advanced cancers. The wider study: The study enrolled dose-escalation patients with hepatocellular carcinoma, melanoma, renal cell or head and neck cancer.

The germline CDR1 and CDR2 sequences are LGHNA and YNFKEQ. V was clipped by 4 bases and J by 2 bases; unmatched bases: 2. This CDR3 contains 13 residues. Data came from immunoSEQ multiplex PCR; TCRdb stores just in-frame clones and leaves some out. The sample lists about 60,000 clones; around 90% were seen once. Study-level findings and limits: Doses of 0.1 to 3.0 mg/kg were accompanied by clonal expansion of CD4+ and CD8+ blood T cells by week 6.

For this clone: Its antigen is unidentified.

Sequences were derived from CD4+ or CD8+ T cells sorted from blood, sampled in a trial of the OX40 agonist ivuxolimab. The receptor was isolated from an adult with an advanced solid tumor such as melanoma, head and neck, liver or kidney cancer. V usage is TRBV4-2 and J usage is TRBJ2-7, with TRBD1 matching 7 bases. CDR3 nucleotide sequence: TGTGCCAGCAGCCTGGGACAGCCCTACGAGCAGTACTTC. Protein product: CASSLGQPYEQYF.